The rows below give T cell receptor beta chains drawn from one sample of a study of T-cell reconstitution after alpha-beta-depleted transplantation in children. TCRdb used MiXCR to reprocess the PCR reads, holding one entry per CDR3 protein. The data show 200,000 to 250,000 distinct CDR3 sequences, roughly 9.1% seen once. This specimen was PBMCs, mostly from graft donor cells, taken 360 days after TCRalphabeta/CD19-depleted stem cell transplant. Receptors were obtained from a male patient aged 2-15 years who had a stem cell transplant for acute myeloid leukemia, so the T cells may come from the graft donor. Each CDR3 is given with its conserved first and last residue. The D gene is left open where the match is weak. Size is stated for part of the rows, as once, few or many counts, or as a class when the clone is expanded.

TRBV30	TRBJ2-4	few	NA	CAWSAGVQNIQYF	TGTGCCTGGAGTGCAGGGGTCCAAAACATTCAGTACTTC
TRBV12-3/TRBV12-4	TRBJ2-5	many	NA	CASSLTLAGETQYF	TGTGCCAGCAGTTTAACCCTGGCGGGAGAGACCCAGTACTTC
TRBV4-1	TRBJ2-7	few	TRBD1	CASSQIAGGHYEQYF	TGCGCCAGCAGCCAAATTGCAGGGGGCCATTACGAGCAGTACTTC
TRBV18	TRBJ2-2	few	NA	CASSPSWGQSTGELFF	TGTGCCAGCTCACCAAGTTGGGGTCAGAGCACCGGGGAGCTGTTTTTT
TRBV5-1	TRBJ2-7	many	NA	CASSLDPSSYEQYF	TGCGCCAGCAGCTTGGACCCAAGCTCCTACGAGCAGTACTTC
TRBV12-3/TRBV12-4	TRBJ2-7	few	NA	CASSSQLGPTYEQYF	TGTGCCAGCAGTTCACAACTCGGACCTACCTACGAGCAGTACTTC
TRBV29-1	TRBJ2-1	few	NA	CSVAGGGLSYNEQFF	TGCAGCGTTGCCGGCGGGGGCCTCTCCTACAATGAGCAGTTCTTC
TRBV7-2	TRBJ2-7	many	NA	CASSLWSRNEQYF	TGTGCCAGCAGCTTATGGAGTAGAAACGAGCAGTACTTC
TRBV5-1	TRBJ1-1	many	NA	CASSLGAGDTEAFF	TGCGCCAGCAGCTTAGGGGCTGGTGACACTGAAGCTTTCTTT
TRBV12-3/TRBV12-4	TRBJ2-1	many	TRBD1	CASSFLGQGYNEQFF	TGTGCCAGCAGTTTTCTTGGACAGGGTTACAATGAGCAGTTCTTC
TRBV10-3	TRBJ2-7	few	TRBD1	CAISQTGGGQYF	TGTGCCATCAGCCAAACAGGGGGCGGTCAGTACTTC
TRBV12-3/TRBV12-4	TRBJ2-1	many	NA	CASSLWGVDYNEQFF	TGTGCCAGCAGTTTATGGGGGGTCGACTACAATGAGCAGTTCTTC
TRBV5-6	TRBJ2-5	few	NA	CASSRNRALGEETQYF	TGTGCCAGCAGCCGCAATCGGGCACTTGGGGAAGAGACCCAGTACTTC
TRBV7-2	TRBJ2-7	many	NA	CASSFSRVREQYF	TGTGCCAGCAGCTTCTCGAGGGTGCGGGAGCAGTACTTC
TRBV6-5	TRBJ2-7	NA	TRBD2	CASSYSGTRPYEQYF	TGTGCCAGCAGTTACTCCGGGACTAGACCCTACGAGCAGTACTTC
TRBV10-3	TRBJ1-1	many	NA	CAISAQGSEAFF	TGTGCCATCAGCGCACAGGGCTCGGAAGCTTTCTTT
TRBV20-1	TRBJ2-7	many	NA	CSAQQQSYEQYF	TGCAGTGCTCAACAGCAAAGCTACGAGCAGTACTTC
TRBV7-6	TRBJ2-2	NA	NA	CASSLRARGRAGELFF	TGTGCCAGCAGCTTAAGGGCCAGGGGCCGGGCCGGGGAGCTGTTTTTT
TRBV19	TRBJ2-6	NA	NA	CASSIWGTGANVLTF	TGTGCCAGTAGTATTTGGGGAACTGGGGCCAACGTCCTGACTTTC
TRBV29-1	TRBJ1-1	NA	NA	CSVEVAGTEAFF	TGCAGCGTTGAAGTGGCAGGCACTGAAGCTTTCTTT
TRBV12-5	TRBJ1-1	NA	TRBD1	CASGFIRTGGTTEAFF	TGTGCTAGTGGTTTCATTAGGACAGGGGGCACCACTGAAGCTTTCTTT
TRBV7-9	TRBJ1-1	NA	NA	CASSLMGGNTEAFF	TGTGCCAGCAGCTTAATGGGGGGGAACACTGAAGCTTTCTTT
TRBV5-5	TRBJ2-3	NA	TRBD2	CASSWLAGVTDTQYF	TGTGCCAGCAGCTGGTTAGCGGGAGTTACAGATACGCAGTATTTT
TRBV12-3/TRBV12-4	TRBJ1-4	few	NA	CASSAGGVNEKLFF	TGTGCCAGCAGCGCTGGGGGTGTTAATGAAAAACTGTTTTTT
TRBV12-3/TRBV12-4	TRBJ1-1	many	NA	CASSLGGRTEAFF	TGTGCCAGCAGTTTGGGAGGGAGGACTGAAGCTTTCTTT
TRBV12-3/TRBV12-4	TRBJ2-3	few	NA	CASSRSVNTQYF	TGTGCCAGCAGCCGTAGCGTAAATACGCAGTATTTT
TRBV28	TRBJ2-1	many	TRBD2	CASRLAGGNEQFF	TGTGCCAGTCGACTAGCGGGAGGCAATGAGCAGTTCTTC
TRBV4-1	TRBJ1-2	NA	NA	CASRPPGGGGYTF	TGCGCCAGCCGCCCCCCGGGAGGAGGCGGCTACACCTTC
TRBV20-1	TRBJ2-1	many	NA	CSARKTASSYNEQFF	TGCAGTGCTAGAAAGACAGCGAGCTCCTACAATGAGCAGTTCTTC
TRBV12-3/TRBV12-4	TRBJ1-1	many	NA	CASGNRRLNTEAFF	TGTGCCAGCGGAAACAGGCGTTTGAACACTGAAGCTTTCTTT
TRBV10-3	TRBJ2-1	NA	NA	CAVWGRHPGDSGEQFF	TGTGCCGTGTGGGGCAGGCACCCGGGGGATTCGGGGGAGCAGTTCTTC
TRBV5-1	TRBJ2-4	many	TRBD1	CASSLSTGVFKNIQYF	TGCGCCAGCAGCTTGAGCACAGGGGTTTTCAAAAACATTCAGTACTTC
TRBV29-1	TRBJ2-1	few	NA	CSGKGPPEQFF	TGCAGCGGGAAGGGTCCTCCCGAGCAGTTCTTC
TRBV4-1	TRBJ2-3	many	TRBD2	CASSQDWLAGGDTQYF	TGCGCCAGCAGCCAAGATTGGCTAGCGGGAGGGGATACGCAGTATTTT
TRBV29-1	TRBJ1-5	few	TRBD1	CSVRSGTGAQPQHF	TGCAGCGTTCGGTCCGGGACAGGGGCACAGCCCCAGCATTTT
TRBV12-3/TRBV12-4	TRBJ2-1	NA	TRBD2	CASSPSGRVYNEQFF	TGTGCCAGCAGTCCTAGCGGGAGAGTTTACAATGAGCAGTTCTTC
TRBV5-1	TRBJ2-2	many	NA	CASSLDRVPGELFF	TGCGCCAGCAGCTTGGATAGAGTTCCCGGGGAGCTGTTTTTT
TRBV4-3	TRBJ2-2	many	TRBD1	CASRGTGDTGELFF	TGCGCCAGCAGAGGGACAGGGGACACCGGGGAGCTGTTTTTT
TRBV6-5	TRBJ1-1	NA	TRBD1	CASSYSRTGTEAFF	TGTGCCAGCAGTTACTCTAGGACAGGCACTGAAGCTTTCTTT
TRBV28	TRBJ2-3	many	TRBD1	CASIRGHTQYF	TGTGCCAGCATCAGGGGGCATACGCAGTATTTT
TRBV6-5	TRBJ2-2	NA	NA	CASSYSIPSTGELFF	TGTGCCAGCAGTTACTCGATTCCCTCCACCGGGGAGCTGTTTTTT
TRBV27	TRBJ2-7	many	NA	CASSFGAAYEQYF	TGTGCCAGCAGTTTCGGGGCGGCCTACGAGCAGTACTTC
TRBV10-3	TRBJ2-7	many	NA	CAISESQGRLYEQYF	TGTGCCATCAGTGAGTCCCAGGGGAGACTCTACGAGCAGTACTTC
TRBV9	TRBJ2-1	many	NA	CASSAAGASYNEQFF	TGTGCCAGCAGCGCCGCAGGGGCCTCCTACAATGAGCAGTTCTTC
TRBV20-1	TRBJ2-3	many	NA	CSARGDGTDTQYF	TGCAGTGCTAGGGGGGATGGCACAGATACGCAGTATTTT
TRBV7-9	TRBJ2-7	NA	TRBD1	CASSFPGQVYDEQYF	TGTGCCAGCAGTTTCCCGGGACAGGTCTACGACGAGCAGTACTTC